This paragraph covers one T cell receptor (beta chain) sequence. Its matching antigen is unknown. The CDR3 loop spans 15 amino acids. V dropped 0 bases and J dropped 0; count of bases not matched to a gene: 2. Germline V gives CDR1 SGHRS, CDR2 YFSETQ. This record comes from a study of T cells in localized non-small cell lung cancer. The protocol was immunoSEQ multiplex PCR, while the TCRdb copy is restricted to in-frame clones and leaves out a portion. This table holds some 56,000 clones, roughly 90% found once. Study findings and constraints: Adjacent lung held a median approximately 57 of the top 100 tumor clones. Because researchers sequenced only one region of the tumor, heterogeneity is still possible. Uninvolved neighboring lung showed the greatest T cell clonality, exceeding tumor. Longer overall survival was linked to higher blood T cell density.

This sequence originates from a woman aged 35 to 69 with stage I lung adenocarcinoma. The V and J genes are TRBV5-1 and TRBJ2-5; TRBD2 matches 7 bases. The source was peripheral blood, collected before any cancer treatment. CDR3: CASSLDGTNQETQYF. As DNA, the CDR3 is TGCGCCAGCAGCTTGGACGGGACTAACCAAGAGACCCAGTACTTC.